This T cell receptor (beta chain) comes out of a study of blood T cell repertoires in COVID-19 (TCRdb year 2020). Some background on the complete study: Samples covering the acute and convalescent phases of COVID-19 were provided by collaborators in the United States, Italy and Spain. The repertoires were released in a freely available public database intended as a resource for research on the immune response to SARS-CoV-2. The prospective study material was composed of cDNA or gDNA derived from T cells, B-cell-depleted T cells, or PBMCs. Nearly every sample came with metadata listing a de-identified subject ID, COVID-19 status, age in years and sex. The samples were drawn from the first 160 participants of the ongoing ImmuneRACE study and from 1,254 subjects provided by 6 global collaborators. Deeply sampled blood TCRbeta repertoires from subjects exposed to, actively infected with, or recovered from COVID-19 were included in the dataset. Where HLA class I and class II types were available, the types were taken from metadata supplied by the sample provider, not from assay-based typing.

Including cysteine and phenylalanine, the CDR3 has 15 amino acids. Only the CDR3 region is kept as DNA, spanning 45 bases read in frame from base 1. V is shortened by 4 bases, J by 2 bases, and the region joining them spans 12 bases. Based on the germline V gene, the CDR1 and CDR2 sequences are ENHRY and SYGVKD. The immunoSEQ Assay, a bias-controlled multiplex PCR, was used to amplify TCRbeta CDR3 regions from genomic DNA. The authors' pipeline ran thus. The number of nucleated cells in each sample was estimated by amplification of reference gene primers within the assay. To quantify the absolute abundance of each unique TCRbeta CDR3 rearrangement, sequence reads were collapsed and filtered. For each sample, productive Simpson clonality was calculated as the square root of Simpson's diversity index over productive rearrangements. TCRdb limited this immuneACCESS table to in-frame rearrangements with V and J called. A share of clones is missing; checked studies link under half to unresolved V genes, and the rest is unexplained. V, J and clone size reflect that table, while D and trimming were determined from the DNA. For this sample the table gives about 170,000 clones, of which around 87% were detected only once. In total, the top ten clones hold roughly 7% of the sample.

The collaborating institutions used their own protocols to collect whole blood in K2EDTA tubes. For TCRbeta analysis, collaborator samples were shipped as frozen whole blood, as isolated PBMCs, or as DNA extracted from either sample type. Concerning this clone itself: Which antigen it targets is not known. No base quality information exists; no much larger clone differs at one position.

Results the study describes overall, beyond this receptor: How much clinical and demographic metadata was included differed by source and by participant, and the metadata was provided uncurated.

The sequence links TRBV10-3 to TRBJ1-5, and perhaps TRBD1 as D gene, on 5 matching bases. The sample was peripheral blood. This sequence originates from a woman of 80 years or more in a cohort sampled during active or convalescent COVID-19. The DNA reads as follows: TGTGCCATCAGTGGCAGGGTTCTGGGCAATCAGCCCCAGCATTTT. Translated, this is CAISGRVLGNQPQHF.